The 20 T cell receptor beta chains in this list originate from one sample, sequenced in a study of blood T cell repertoires in COVID-19. Sequencing used immunoSEQ multiplex PCR; TCRdb keeps in-frame clones, though not all of them. The table includes about 480,000 clones, approximately 87% detected once. Sample: PBMCs or T cells enriched from blood (not recorded which). The receptors here all came from a woman aged 40-49 years who had recovered from COVID-19.

This clone was found once. The chain combines TRBV2 with TRBJ1-1; D gene unclear. Trimming took off 6 bases at V and 4 bases at J, with 9 bases between the two ends. Germline V lookup: CDR1 SNHLY, CDR2 FYNNEI. The CDR3 extends over 12 amino acids. The CDR3: CASRKEGTEAFF. CDR3 sequence (DNA): TGTGCCAGCAGGAAGGAGGGCACTGAAGCTTTCTTT. Variable domain in full (rest from reference TRBV2 and TRBJ1-1): EPEVTQTPSHQVTQMGQEVILRCVPISNHLYFYWYRQILGQKVEFLVSFYNNEISEKSEIFDDQFSVERPDGSNFTLKIRSTKLEDSAMYFCASRKEGTEAFFGQGTRLTVV.

This chain links TRBV3-1 (or the pseudogene TRBV3-2) with TRBJ2-1; TRBD2 matches at 7 bases. The CDR3 length is 14 residues. V lost 1 base, J lost 4 bases, and 1 base stayed unmatched. The germline V gene has CDR1 LGHDT and CDR2 YNNKEL (reference sequence). CDR3 sequence: CASSQGREYNEQFF. CDR3 sequence (DNA): TGTGCCAGCAGCCAAGGGCGGGAGTACAATGAGCAGTTCTTC.

This chain uses TRBV7-2 with TRBJ2-7; possible D gene TRBD2, 6 bases. The V end was cut by 2 bases, the J end by 2 bases, with 10 bases between. CDR3 length equals 14 residues. Per the germline V gene, CDR1 is SGHTA and CDR2 is FQGNSA. The CDR3 nucleotides read TGTGCCAGCAGCTTAATCCGGGAGCCCTACGAGCAGTACTTC. Its translation is CASSLIREPYEQYF.

The chain combines TRBV18 with TRBJ1-1, with D perhaps TRBD1 (6 bases). Trimming stripped 5 bases from V and 6 bases from J, with 19 bases between. CDR3 length: 15 amino acids. In germline, CDR1 is KGHSH, CDR2 LQKENI. In nucleotides, the CDR3 is TGTGCCAGCTCAACCGGGACAACATTACGACCTGAAGCTTTCTTT. This translates into CASSTGTTLRPEAFF.

The chain carries TRBV5-6 and TRBJ2-2; D not resolved. The V end lost 4 bases, the J end lost 6 bases, and 16 bases lay between the germline ends. The CDR3 runs to 15 residues. From germline, CDR1 is SGHDT and CDR2 YYEEEE. The DNA for the CDR3 is TGTGCCAGCAGCCCCGCGGCCAAGGTATCCGGGGAGCTGTTTTTT. This gives the protein CASSPAAKVSGELFF.

The CDR3 loop reads CASSFGMRDYGYTF. The CDR3 DNA reads as TGCGCCAGCAGCTTCGGGATGCGGGACTATGGCTACACCTTC. This sequence joins TRBV5-1 and TRBJ1-2; D unresolved. Germline V gene lookup returns CDR1 SGHRS and CDR2 YFSETQ. The CDR3 consists of 14 residues. V was trimmed by 2 bases and J by 3 bases, leaving 11 bases between them.

The chain recombines TRBV5-6 with TRBJ1-2; tentatively, D is TRBD1 (6 bases). Trimming took off 2 bases at V and 3 bases at J, with 11 bases between the two ends. Looked up from germline, CDR1 is SGHDT and CDR2 is YYEEEE. There are 14 residues in the CDR3. As DNA, the CDR3 is TGTGCCAGCAGCTTTGGACAGTATGACTATGGCTACACCTTC. Protein: CASSFGQYDYGYTF.

The V and J genes are TRBV4-3 and TRBJ2-3; 9 bases line up with TRBD2. Germline CDR1 and CDR2: LGHNA and YSLEER. Unmatched junction bases numbered 11, after V lost 0 bases and J lost 4 bases. CDR3 length: 18 residues. For the CDR3, the DNA is TGCGCCAGCAGCCAAGAAAGATGGCTAGCGGGATGGCCAGATACGCAGTATTTT. It is translated as CASSQERWLAGWPDTQYF.

J is TRBJ1-1 and V is TRBV27; possibly TRBD1 for D (5 bases). The germline V gene has CDR1 MNHEY and CDR2 SMNVEV (reference sequence). With 3 bases removed from V and 2 bases from J, the gap between germline ends came to 10 bases. The CDR3 has 14 residues. CDR3 in DNA: TGTGCCAGCAGTTTGGGGACTGTAAACACTGAAGCTTTCTTT. This sequence encodes CASSLGTVNTEAFF.

V is TRBV15 and J is TRBJ2-7; D is possibly TRBD2 (6 bases). The germline V gene has CDR1 LNHNV and CDR2 YYDKDF (reference sequence). The length of the CDR3 is 15 residues. The V gene lost 5 bases and the J gene lost 7 bases, with 21 bases spanning the gap. CDR3 amino acids: CATSQGPTLGGEQYF. CDR3 nucleotides: TGTGCCACCAGCCAGGGACCAACCTTAGGAGGGGAGCAGTACTTC. Variable domain in full (rest from reference TRBV15 and TRBJ2-7): DAMVIQNPRYQVTQFGKPVTLSCSQTLNHNVMYWYQQKSSQAPKLLFHYYDKDFNNEADTPDNFQSRRPNTSFCFLDIRSPGLGDTAMYLCATSQGPTLGGEQYFGPGTRLTVT.

The genes are TRBV3-1 (or the pseudogene TRBV3-2) and TRBJ1-1; D is unclear. The CDR3 sequence is 12 residues long. Per germline, CDR1 LGHDT and CDR2 YNNKEL (reference sequence). Trimming pared 5 bases from V and 5 bases from J, leaving 9 bases between. The CDR3 DNA is TGTGCCAGCAGCGCGGGGAGGACTGAAGCTTTCTTT. This sequence encodes CASSAGRTEAFF.

Only a few counts were recorded for this clone. This rearrangement joins TRBV3-1 (or the pseudogene TRBV3-2) to TRBJ1-6, with 7 positions matching TRBD1. Germline-derived CDR1 and CDR2 are LGHDT and YNNKEL (reference sequence). There are 14 residues in the CDR3. Trimming removed 5 bases from V and 5 bases from J; junction bases left unmatched: 3. The CDR3 spells CASSVGQNNSPLHF. The CDR3 DNA reads as TGTGCCAGCAGCGTGGGACAGAATAATTCACCCCTCCACTTT.

The chain carries TRBV9 and TRBJ2-7; TRBD1 aligns across 10 bases. CDR1 and CDR2 (germline): SGDLS, YYNGEE. This CDR3 has 15 amino acids. V trimming: 3 bases; J trimming: 7 bases; junction bases outside the gene matches: 10. CDR3 residues: CASSGQGARGEEQYF. CDR3 nucleotide sequence: TGTGCCAGCAGCGGACAGGGGGCGCGAGGGGAAGAGCAGTACTTC.

V gene TRBV25-1 combines with J gene TRBJ1-5; D perhaps matches TRBD1 (6 bases). V lost 5 bases, J lost 0 bases, and 14 bases lay in between. CDR1 and CDR2 from the germline V gene are MGHDK and SYGVNS. The CDR3 extends over 16 amino acids. CDR3 region: CASSSPGHLSNQPQHF. CDR3 in DNA: TGTGCCAGCAGTAGTCCGGGACACCTTAGCAATCAGCCCCAGCATTTT.

The rearrangement uses TRBV28 and TRBJ1-5; 9 bases line up with TRBD1. After removal of 6 bases from V and 5 bases from J, the junction contained 8 bases not matched to a gene. The CDR3 loop spans 15 amino acids. Germline loops: CDR1 MDHEN, CDR2 SYDVKM. The CDR3, as DNA: TGTGCCAGCAGCCCCGGACAGGGGAGGTATCAGCCCCAGCATTTT. Protein product: CASSPGQGRYQPQHF.

J is TRBJ1-1 and V is TRBV14; no reliable D call. This CDR3 has 13 residues. Between the trimmed V and J ends, which lost 4 bases and 7 bases, there was a span of 13 bases. Germline loops: CDR1 SGHDN, CDR2 FVKESK. The CDR3 nucleotides read TGTGCCAGCAGCCCCCGCATTCGAGATGAAGCTTTCTTT. Its protein product is CASSPRIRDEAFF.

This rearrangement joins TRBV15 to TRBJ2-1; D possibly corresponds to TRBD2 (6 bases). V gave up 2 bases and J gave up 5 bases, with 13 bases separating them. The V gene's germline CDR1 is LNHNV and CDR2 YYDKDF (reference sequence). The CDR3 contains 15 residues. The CDR3 DNA reads as TGTGCCACCAGCAGAAGTAGCGGCATTAACAATGAGCAGTTCTTC. Its protein product is CATSRSSGINNEQFF. Together with reference TRBV15 and TRBJ2-1, the CDR3 gives the full variable domain: DAMVIQNPRYQVTQFGKPVTLSCSQTLNHNVMYWYQQKSSQAPKLLFHYYDKDFNNEADTPDNFQSRRPNTSFCFLDIRSPGLGDTAMYLCATSRSSGINNEQFFGPGTRLTVL.

The CDR3 DNA reads as TGCAGTGCGGGCGAGGCTTTCTTT. It encodes CSAGEAFF. The chain carries TRBV20-1 and TRBJ1-1; D not certain. This CDR3 spans 8 amino acids. The germline V and J ends were trimmed by 6 bases and 11 bases, with 7 bases remaining between them. Germline V lookup: CDR1 DFQATT, CDR2 SNEGSKA (reference sequence).

The chain employs TRBV29-1 and TRBJ1-1; 10 bases align to TRBD1. This CDR3 has 14 residues. Germline values: CDR1 SQVTM, CDR2 ANQGSEA. The CDR3 spells CSGWTGGWNTEAFF. Written as DNA, the CDR3 is TGCAGTGGGTGGACAGGGGGTTGGAACACTGAAGCTTTCTTT. The entire variable domain, with the rest obtained from reference TRBV29-1 and TRBJ1-1, is as follows: SAVISQKPSRDICQRGTSLTIQCQVDSQVTMMFWYRQQPGQSLTLIATANQGSEATYESGFVIDKFPISRPNLTFSTLTVSNMSPEDSSIYLCSGWTGGWNTEAFFGQGTRLTVV.

The CDR3 loop is CASSVAGQNEQFF. Here the CDR3 DNA reads TGTGCCAGCAGCGTAGCTGGACAAAATGAGCAGTTCTTC. The chain carries TRBV9 and TRBJ2-1, with a tentative D call TRBD1 (5 bases). The V end lost 0 bases, the J end lost 7 bases, and 8 bases lay between the germline ends. Germline V gives CDR1 SGDLS, CDR2 YYNGEE. This CDR3 contains 13 residues. The whole variable domain, filled in from reference TRBV9 and TRBJ2-1, reads DSGVTQTPKHLITATGQRVTLRCSPRSGDLSVYWYQQSLDQGLQFLIQYYNGEERAKGNILERFSAQQFPDLHSELNLSSLELGDSALYFCASSVAGQNEQFFGPGTRLTVL.